This TCR beta chain is from a study of blood T cell repertoires in COVID-19. Study background: COVID-19 samples, acute and convalescent, were from the United States, Italy and Spain. Sample material is recorded as cDNA or gDNA derived from T cells, B-cell-depleted T cells, or PBMCs.

CDR1 and CDR2 from the germline V gene are MGHDK and SYGVNS. The CDR3 sequence is 11 residues long. How the authors handled the data: Nucleated cell counts were estimated from reference gene primer amplification. The data were produced by immunoSEQ multiplex PCR, yet TCRdb's version contains in-frame clones alone and is incomplete. From that table come the V and J calls and clone size; the DNA was used to work out D and trimming. The sample carries roughly 150,000 clones, about 85% recorded once. Seattle participants joined during active infection and were tracked over time. Of note for this clone: At one boundary the junction diverges from the germline segment, which might be a read error.

This TCR came from a woman between 50 and 59 years old with COVID-19, enrolled during active disease. The chain carries TRBV25-1 and TRBJ2-2; D remains ambiguous. Specimen: peripheral blood. The CDR3 DNA sequence: TGTGCCAGCCGTGAGGCAGGAGAGCTGTTTTTT. Residues: CASREAGELFF. The full variable domain, its missing parts supplied by reference TRBV25-1 and TRBJ2-2, is EADIYQTPRYLVIGTGKKITLECSQTMGHDKMYWYQQDPGMELHLIHYSYGVNSTEKGDLSSESTVSRIRTEHFPLTLESARPSHTSQYLCASREAGELFFGEGSRLTVL.